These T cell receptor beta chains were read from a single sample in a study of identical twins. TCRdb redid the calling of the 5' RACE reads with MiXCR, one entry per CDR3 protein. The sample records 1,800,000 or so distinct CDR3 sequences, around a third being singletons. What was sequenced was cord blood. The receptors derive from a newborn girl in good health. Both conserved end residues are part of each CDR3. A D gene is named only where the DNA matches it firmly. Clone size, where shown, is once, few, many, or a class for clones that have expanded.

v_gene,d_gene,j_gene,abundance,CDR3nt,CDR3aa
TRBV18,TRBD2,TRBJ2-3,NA,TGTGCCAGCTCACGGTCGACTAGCTCTAGCACAGATACGCAGTATTTT,CASSRSTSSSTDTQYF
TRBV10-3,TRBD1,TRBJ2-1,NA,TGTGCCATCCAACAGGGGGGCTCCCAAAAGCAGTTCTTC,CAIQQGGSQKQFF
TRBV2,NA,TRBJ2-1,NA,TGTGCCATCAGATTCTCTGGGACCCAGTTCTTC,CAIRFSGTQFF
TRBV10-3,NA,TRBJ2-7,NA,TGTGCCATCAGCTGGACAGCATCCTACTACGAGCAGTACTTC,CAISWTASYYEQYF
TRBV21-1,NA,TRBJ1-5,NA,TGTGCCAGCATCCCTCCGGGACAGGGGCTCCATAGCTATCAGCCCCAGCATTTT,CASIPPGQGLHSYQPQHF
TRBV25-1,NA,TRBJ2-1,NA,TGTGCCAGCAGTGTCGGACGGGGGATTGGGGATGAGCAGTTCTTC,CASSVGRGIGDEQFF
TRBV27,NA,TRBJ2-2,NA,TGTGCCAGCAGTTTCGCTGGCCTGTTGGGCACCGGGGAGCTGTTTTTT,CASSFAGLLGTGELFF
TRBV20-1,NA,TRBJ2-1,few,TGCAGTGCTAGAGGACTAGGGCACGACAATGAGCAGTTCTTC,CSARGLGHDNEQFF
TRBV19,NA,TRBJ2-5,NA,TGTGCCAGTAGTATCCCGCTAGGAGAGACCCAGTACTTC,CASSIPLGETQYF
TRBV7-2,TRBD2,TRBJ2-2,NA,TGTGCCAGCAGTCTAGCGGGGGGACTTCCAAGGGAGCTGTTTTTT,CASSLAGGLPRELFF
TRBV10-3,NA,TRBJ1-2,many,TGTGCCATCACCGCCGGGAATTTCGCTGGCTACACCTTC,CAITAGNFAGYTF
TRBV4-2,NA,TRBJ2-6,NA,TGTGCCAGCAGCCAAAAATTTAGTGGGGCCAACGTCCTGACTTTC,CASSQKFSGANVLTF
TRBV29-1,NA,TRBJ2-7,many,TGCAGCGTTCAGGCTGCTATCTCCTACGAGCAGTACTTC,CSVQAAISYEQYF
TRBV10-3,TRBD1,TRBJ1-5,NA,TGTGCCATCGGCGACAGGGGAGCCCAGCATTTT,CAIGDRGAQHF
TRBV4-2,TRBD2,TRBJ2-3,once,TGTGCCAGCAGCCCCCGTGGGGGGGGTGCAGATACGCAGTATTTT,CASSPRGGGADTQYF
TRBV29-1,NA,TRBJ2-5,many,TGCAGCGTTGAAGGAGGCGAGACCCAGTACTTC,CSVEGGETQYF
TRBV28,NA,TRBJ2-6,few,TGTGCCAGCAGTTTATCGGGACACGTCTCTGGGGCCAACGTCCTGACTTTC,CASSLSGHVSGANVLTF
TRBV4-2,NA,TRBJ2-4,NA,TGTGCCAGCAGCCAACACCGGGACCGACCTGAGCAGTACTTC,CASSQHRDRPEQYF
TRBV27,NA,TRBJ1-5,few,TGTGCCAGCAGGAAAGGGACGGCTCCCAATCAGCCCCAGCATTTT,CASRKGTAPNQPQHF
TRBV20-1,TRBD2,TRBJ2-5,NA,TGCAGTGCTAGAGGAAGACTACTAGCGCGGGACCCTAAGCAGTACTTC,CSARGRLLARDPKQYF
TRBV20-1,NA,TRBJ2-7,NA,TGCAGTGCTAGAGATATCGGGGTGGGCTACGAGCAGTACTTC,CSARDIGVGYEQYF
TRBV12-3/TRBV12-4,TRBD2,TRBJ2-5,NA,TGTGCCAGCAGGTGGACTAGCGGGGAAGAGACCCAGTACTTC,CASRWTSGEETQYF
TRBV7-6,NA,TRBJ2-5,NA,TGTGCCAGCAGCTTAGGGCCACCACAAAAAGAGACCCAGTACTTC,CASSLGPPQKETQYF
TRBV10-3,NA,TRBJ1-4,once,TGTGCCATCAGTGAGTCGATGGGCGGCAGTGGAAAACTGTTTTTT,CAISESMGGSGKLFF
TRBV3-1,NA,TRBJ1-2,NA,TGTGCCAGCAGCCAAGAGGGCACCTCTAACTATGGCTACACCTTC,CASSQEGTSNYGYTF
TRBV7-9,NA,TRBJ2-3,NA,TGTGCCAGCAGCCCGCGAGGGTGGTTTGACACACGGACAGATACGCAGTATTTT,CASSPRGWFDTRTDTQYF
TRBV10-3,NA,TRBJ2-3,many,TGTGCCATCAGGGCAACAGATACGCAGTATTTT,CAIRATDTQYF
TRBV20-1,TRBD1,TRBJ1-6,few,TGCAGTGCGCGGACTGGGACAGGGGATTCACCCCTCCACTTT,CSARTGTGDSPLHF
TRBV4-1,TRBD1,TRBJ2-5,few,TGCGCCAGCAGCCATCGGACAGGGGAGTCCCAAGAGACCCAGTACTTC,CASSHRTGESQETQYF
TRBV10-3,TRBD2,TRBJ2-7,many,TGTGCCATCAGTGGAGGGACTAGCTACGAGCAGTACTTC,CAISGGTSYEQYF
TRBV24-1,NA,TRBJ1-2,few,TGTGCCACCAGTGATTTATCAGGGACGGGCTACACCTTC,CATSDLSGTGYTF
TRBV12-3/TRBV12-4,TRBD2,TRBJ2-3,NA,TGTGCCAGCAGTTCCAGCGGGGAACAAGCAGATACGCAGTATTTC,CASSSSGEQADTQYF
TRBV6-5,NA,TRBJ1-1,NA,TGTGCCAGTCGACAGTTGAACACTGAAGCTTTCTTT,CASRQLNTEAFF
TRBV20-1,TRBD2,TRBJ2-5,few,TGCAGTGCTAGCAAGCGGGGGGCCTTCCAAGAGACCCAGTACTTC,CSASKRGAFQETQYF
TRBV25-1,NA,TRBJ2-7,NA,TGTGCCAGCAGTGATTCACGCGGCTCCTACGAGCAGTACTTC,CASSDSRGSYEQYF
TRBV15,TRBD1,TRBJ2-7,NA,TGTGCCACCAGCAGACCAAGCTCAGGGGGTAGCTACGAGCAGTACTTC,CATSRPSSGGSYEQYF
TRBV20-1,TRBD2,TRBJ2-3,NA,TGCAGTGCTAGAGGGTGGCTAGCGGGAGGGCCACGCACAGATACGCAGTATTTT,CSARGWLAGGPRTDTQYF
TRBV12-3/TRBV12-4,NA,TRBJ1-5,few,TGTGCCAGCAGTTTAGCGGGATCAACTCTCAATCAGCCCCAGCATTTT,CASSLAGSTLNQPQHF
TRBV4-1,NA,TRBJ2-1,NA,TGCGCCAGCAGCCAAGCCCGGGACTTACGGGAGCAGTTCTTC,CASSQARDLREQFF
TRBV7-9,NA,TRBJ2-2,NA,TGTGCCAGTATCAATAGAGGGCATGCCGGGGAGCTGTTTTTT,CASINRGHAGELFF
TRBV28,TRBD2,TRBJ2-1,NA,TGTGCCAGCAGTTTATGGAGCGGGAGGGGGTCTGAGCAGTTCTTC,CASSLWSGRGSEQFF
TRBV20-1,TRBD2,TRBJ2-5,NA,TGCAGTGCTAGAGAAGGTCTACTAGCGGGACGGCGAGAGACCCAGTACTTC,CSAREGLLAGRRETQYF
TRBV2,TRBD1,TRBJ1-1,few,TGTGCCAGCAGTGACGAGGGGGCTAACACTGAAGCTTTCTTT,CASSDEGANTEAFF
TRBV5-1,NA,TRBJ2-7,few,TGCGCCAGCAGCTTGGGGGACTCTTACTACGAGCAGTACTTC,CASSLGDSYYEQYF
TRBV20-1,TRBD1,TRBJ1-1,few,TGCAGTGATGACAGGGGAAACACTGAAGCTTTCTTT,CSDDRGNTEAFF
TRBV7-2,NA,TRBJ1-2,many,TGTGCCAGCAGCTTAGCGCTAGGTCAATATGGCTACACCTTC,CASSLALGQYGYTF
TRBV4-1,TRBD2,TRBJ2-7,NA,TGCGCCAGCAGCCAAGATCGGGCTAGCGGCTACGAGCAGTACTTC,CASSQDRASGYEQYF
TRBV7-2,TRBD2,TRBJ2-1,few,TGTGCCAGCAGCTTAGCTAGCGGGGGGATCCACCTAAATGGGTACAATGAGCAGTTCTTC,CASSLASGGIHLNGYNEQFF
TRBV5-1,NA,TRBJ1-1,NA,TGCGCCAGCAGCTTCGGGGGAGACAGGACTGAAGCTTTCTTT,CASSFGGDRTEAFF
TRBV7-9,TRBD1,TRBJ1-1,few,TGTGCCAGCAGCCCACAGGGGGCCCCGAACACTGAAGCTTTCTTT,CASSPQGAPNTEAFF
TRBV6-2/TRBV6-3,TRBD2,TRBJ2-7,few,TGTGCCAGCAGCCCATCGGGTAGCGGGGCCCTCAGAGGCTACGAGCAGTACTTC,CASSPSGSGALRGYEQYF
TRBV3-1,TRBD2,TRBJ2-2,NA,TGTGCCAGCAGCTATAGCGGGAGGGCCGCGAACACCGGGGAGCTGTTTTTT,CASSYSGRAANTGELFF
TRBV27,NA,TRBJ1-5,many,TGTGCCAGCAGCTTATTTAGCAATCAGCCCCAGCATTTT,CASSLFSNQPQHF
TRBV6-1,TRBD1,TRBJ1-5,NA,TGTGCCGCCGAGGGACAGTTCAATCAGCCCCAGCATTTT,CAAEGQFNQPQHF
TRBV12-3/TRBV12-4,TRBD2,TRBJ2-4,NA,TGTGCCAGCAGTTTTACTAGCGGGGGGAGCCAGTACTTC,CASSFTSGGSQYF